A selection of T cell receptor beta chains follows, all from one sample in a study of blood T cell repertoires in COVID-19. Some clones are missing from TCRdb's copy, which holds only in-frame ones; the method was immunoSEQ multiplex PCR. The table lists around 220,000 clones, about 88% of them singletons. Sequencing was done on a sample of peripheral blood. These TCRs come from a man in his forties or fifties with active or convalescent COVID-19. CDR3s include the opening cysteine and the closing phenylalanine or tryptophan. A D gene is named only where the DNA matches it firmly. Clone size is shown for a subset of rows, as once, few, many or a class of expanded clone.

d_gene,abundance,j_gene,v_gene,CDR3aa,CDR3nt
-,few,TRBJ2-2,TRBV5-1,CASRRTAGTSNTGELFF,TGCGCCAGCAGGAGAACGGCGGGAACCTCGAACACCGGGGAGCTGTTTTTT
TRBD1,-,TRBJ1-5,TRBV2,CASGDTGEAGNQPQHF,TGTGCCAGCGGGGATACAGGGGAGGCAGGGAATCAGCCCCAGCATTTT
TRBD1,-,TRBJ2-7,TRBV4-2,CASSQYDRGPYEQYF,TGTGCCAGCAGCCAATACGACAGGGGACCTTACGAGCAGTACTTC
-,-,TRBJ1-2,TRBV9,CASSDRANYGYTF,TGTGCCAGCAGCGACAGGGCGAACTATGGCTACACCTTC
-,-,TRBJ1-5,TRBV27,CASGQGYQPQHF,TGTGCCAGCGGGCAGGGGTATCAGCCCCAGCATTTT
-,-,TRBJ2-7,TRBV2,CASSGAGKGEQYF,TGTGCCAGCAGTGGGGCAGGGAAGGGAGAGCAGTACTTC
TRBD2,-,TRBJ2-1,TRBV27,CASSSGLASYNEQFF,TGTGCCAGCAGTTCCGGACTAGCGTCCTACAATGAGCAGTTCTTC
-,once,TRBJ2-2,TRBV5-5,CASSLANAGELFF,TGTGCCAGCAGCTTGGCTAACGCCGGGGAGCTGTTTTTT
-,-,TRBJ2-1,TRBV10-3,CAIGETGTFFNEQFF,TGTGCCATCGGGGAAACAGGTACCTTCTTCAATGAGCAGTTCTTC
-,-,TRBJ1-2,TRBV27,CASSLNSNYGYTF,TGTGCCAGCAGTCTAAATTCTAACTATGGCTACACCTTC
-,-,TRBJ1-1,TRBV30,CAWSVHRSTEAFF,TGTGCCTGGAGTGTACACAGGTCCACTGAAGCTTTCTTT
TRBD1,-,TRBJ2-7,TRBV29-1,CSVDRQGEGVYEQYF,TGCAGCGTTGACAGACAGGGAGAGGGTGTCTACGAGCAGTACTTC
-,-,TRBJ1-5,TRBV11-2,CASSSLADQPQHF,TGTGCCAGCAGCTCACTCGCCGATCAGCCCCAGCATTTT
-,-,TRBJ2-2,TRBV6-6,CASGARSTGELFF,TGTGCCAGCGGGGCGAGGAGCACCGGGGAGCTGTTTTTT
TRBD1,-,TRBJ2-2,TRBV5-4,CASSLSQGARTGELFF,TGTGCCAGCAGCTTGTCCCAGGGGGCGCGCACCGGGGAGCTGTTTTTT
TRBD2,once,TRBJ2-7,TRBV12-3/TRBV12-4,CASSLGGTYEQYF,TGTGCCAGCAGTTTGGGGGGGACCTACGAGCAGTACTTC
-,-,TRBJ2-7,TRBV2,CASSGQLNEQYF,TGTGCCAGCAGTGGCCAGTTGAACGAGCAGTACTTC
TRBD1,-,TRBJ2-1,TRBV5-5,CASSSRTGTGFPNEQFF,TGTGCCAGCAGCTCCCGGACCGGGACAGGGTTCCCCAATGAGCAGTTCTTC
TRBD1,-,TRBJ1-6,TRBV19,CASCSGGSYNSPLHF,TGTGCCAGTTGCTCAGGGGGCTCGTATAATTCACCCCTCCACTTT
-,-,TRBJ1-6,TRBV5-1,CASSLNDGSPLHF,TGCGCCAGCAGCTTGAACGACGGGTCACCCCTCCACTTT
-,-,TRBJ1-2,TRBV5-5,CASSLEAGYGYTF,TGTGCCAGCAGCTTGGAGGCAGGTTATGGCTACACCTTC
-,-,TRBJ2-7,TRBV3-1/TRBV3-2,CASSHDLGTPYEQYF,TGTGCCAGCAGCCACGACCTTGGGACACCCTACGAGCAGTACTTC
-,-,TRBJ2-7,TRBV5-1,CASSLGQALDEQYF,TGCGCCAGCAGCTTGGGACAGGCCCTCGACGAGCAGTACTTC
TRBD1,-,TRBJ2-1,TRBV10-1,CASSDLAGGYNEQFF,TGCGCCAGCAGTGATTTGGCAGGGGGCTACAATGAGCAGTTCTTC
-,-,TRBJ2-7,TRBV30,CAWSGRQGFFGEQYF,TGTGCCTGGAGTGGTCGGCAGGGTTTTTTCGGCGAGCAGTACTTC
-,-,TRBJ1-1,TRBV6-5,CASSLTENTEAFF,TGTGCCAGCAGCCTGACAGAGAACACTGAAGCTTTCTTT
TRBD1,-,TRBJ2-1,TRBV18,CASSTTGAYNEQFF,TGTGCCAGCTCAACTACAGGGGCGTACAATGAGCAGTTCTTC
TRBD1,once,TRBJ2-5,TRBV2,CASKQDRGRQETQYF,TGTGCCAGCAAACAGGACAGGGGGCGCCAAGAGACCCAGTACTTC
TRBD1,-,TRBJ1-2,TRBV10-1,CASSADRIYGYTF,TGCGCCAGCAGTGCGGACAGGATCTATGGCTACACCTTC
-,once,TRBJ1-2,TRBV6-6,CASSAAGPTPYTF,TGTGCCAGCAGTGCTGCGGGGCCTACCCCCTACACCTTC
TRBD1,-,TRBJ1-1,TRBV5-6,CASSRGQLNTEAFF,TGTGCCAGCAGCCGGGGACAGTTGAACACTGAAGCTTTCTTT
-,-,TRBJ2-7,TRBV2,CASIGVLQGYEQYF,TGTGCCAGCATTGGGGTTTTGCAGGGCTACGAGCAGTACTTC
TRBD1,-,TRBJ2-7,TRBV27,CASTIGGQGEGEQYF,TGTGCCAGCACCATTGGGGGACAGGGGGAAGGAGAGCAGTACTTC
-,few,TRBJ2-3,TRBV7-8,CASSRDSSGSADTQYF,TGTGCCAGCAGCCGAGACTCATCGGGGAGCGCAGATACGCAGTATTTT
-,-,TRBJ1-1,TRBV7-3,CASSLTGLGLTTEAFF,TGTGCCAGCAGTTTAACGGGGCTCGGCTTAACGACTGAAGCTTTCTTT
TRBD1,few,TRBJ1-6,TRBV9,CASSAGQGGSPLHF,TGTGCCAGCAGCGCTGGACAGGGGGGTTCACCCCTCCACTTT
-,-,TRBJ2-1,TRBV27,CASRITPSSYNEQFF,TGTGCCAGCAGAATAACACCCAGCTCCTACAATGAGCAGTTCTTC
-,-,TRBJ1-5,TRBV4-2,CASSQEEGSNQPQHF,TGTGCCAGCAGCCAAGAAGAGGGTAGCAATCAGCCCCAGCATTTT
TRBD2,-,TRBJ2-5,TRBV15,CATSRELAEGTQYF,TGTGCCACCAGCAGAGAACTAGCGGAGGGGACCCAGTACTTC
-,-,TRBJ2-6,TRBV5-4,CASSRGGGPNSGANVLTF,TGTGCCAGCAGTCGAGGTGGCGGGCCAAACTCTGGGGCCAACGTCCTGACTTTC
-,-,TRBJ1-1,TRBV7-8,CASSLRVRGTEAFF,TGTGCCAGCAGCTTACGGGTTCGGGGCACTGAAGCTTTCTTT
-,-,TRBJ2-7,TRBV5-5,CASSLGTAITYEQYF,TGTGCCAGCAGCTTGGGGACAGCTATTACCTACGAGCAGTACTTC
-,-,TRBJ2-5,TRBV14,CASSPLGGIETQYF,TGTGCCAGCAGCCCCCTTGGCGGTATTGAGACCCAGTACTTC
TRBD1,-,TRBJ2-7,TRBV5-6,CASSKDRDYEQYF,TGTGCCAGCAGCAAGGACAGGGACTACGAGCAGTACTTC
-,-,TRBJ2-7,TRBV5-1,CASSPPQVEGRVYEQYF,TGCGCCAGCAGCCCGCCACAAGTTGAAGGCCGGGTTTACGAGCAGTACTTC
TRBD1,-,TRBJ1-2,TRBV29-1,CSASTGEGYGYTF,TGCAGCGCTTCGACAGGGGAAGGCTATGGCTACACCTTC
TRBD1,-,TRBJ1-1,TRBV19,CASSLQTGGTEAFF,TGTGCCAGTAGCCTTCAGACAGGGGGAACTGAAGCTTTCTTT
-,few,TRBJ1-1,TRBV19,CASSMRGTTEAFF,TGTGCCAGTAGTATGAGGGGGACCACTGAAGCTTTCTTT
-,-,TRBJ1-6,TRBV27,CASSLVNNSPLHF,TGTGCCAGCAGTTTAGTAAATAATTCACCCCTCCACTTT
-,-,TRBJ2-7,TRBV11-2,CASSTPRLGLEQYF,TGTGCCAGCAGCACCCCCCGGCTGGGGCTCGAGCAGTACTTC
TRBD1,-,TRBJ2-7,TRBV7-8,CASSLGQGARNEQYF,TGTGCCAGCAGCTTAGGGCAGGGGGCGCGGAACGAGCAGTACTTC
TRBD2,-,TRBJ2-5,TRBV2,CASSEGLAGSGTQYF,TGTGCCAGCAGTGAAGGACTAGCGGGCTCGGGGACCCAGTACTTC
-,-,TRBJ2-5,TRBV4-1,CASSRPQDQGKETQYF,TGCGCCAGCAGCCGGCCACAAGACCAGGGAAAGGAGACCCAGTACTTC
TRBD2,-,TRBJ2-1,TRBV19,CASSIIPGLAGESYNEQFF,TGTGCCAGTAGTATTATACCGGGACTAGCGGGAGAATCCTACAATGAGCAGTTCTTC
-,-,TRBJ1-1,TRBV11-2,CASSSPFGMNTEAFF,TGTGCCAGCAGCTCACCCTTCGGGATGAACACTGAAGCTTTCTTT
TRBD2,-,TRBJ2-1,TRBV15,CATSRAGVGEQFF,TGTGCCACCAGCAGGGCGGGAGTTGGAGAGCAGTTCTTC
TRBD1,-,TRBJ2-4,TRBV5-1,CASSLEDRGNIQYF,TGCGCCAGCAGCTTGGAGGACAGGGGAAACATTCAGTACTTC
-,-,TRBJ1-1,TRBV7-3,CASSLYGGAYTEAFF,TGTGCCAGCAGCTTATACGGGGGAGCTTACACTGAAGCTTTCTTT
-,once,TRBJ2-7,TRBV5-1,CASSFSSSSVNYEQYF,TGCGCCAGCAGCTTTTCTTCTTCTAGCGTGAATTACGAGCAGTACTTC
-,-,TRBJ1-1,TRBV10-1,CASSETFNTEAFF,TGCGCCAGCAGTGAGACATTCAACACTGAAGCTTTCTTT